This T cell receptor (beta chain) was retrieved from a study of Ad26.COV2.S vaccination and SARS-CoV-2 variants. Assay: immunoSEQ multiplex PCR; the TCRdb copy retains only in-frame clones and omits some. Of over 200,000 clones in the sample, approximately 87% were seen once. Regarding treatment: roughly 18 received Ad26.COV2.S at low or high dose, single or two shots; about 5 received placebo; per-sample allocation not given. Samples came from day 63 after the first vaccine or placebo injection. This clone was seen once. Trimming took 6 bases from V and 0 from J, leaving 6 bases between them. The germline V gene encodes CDR1 WSHSY and CDR2 SAAADI. This CDR3 is built from 13 residues.

The chain is built from TRBV10-2 and TRBJ1-3; D not resolved. The material sequenced was peripheral blood, taken in a trial of Ad26.COV2.S vaccine versus placebo. This clonotype originated in a person between 18 and 65 years old who received the Ad26.COV2.S COVID-19 vaccine or a placebo. CDR3 DNA sequence: TGCGCCAGCAGGGGCAGCTCTGGAAACACCATATATTTT. Protein product: CASRGSSGNTIYF.